One sample yielded the 12 T cell receptor beta chains listed below, sequenced in a study of CD8 T cell repertoires and HIV-1 epitope variants. The method was immunoSEQ multiplex PCR; TCRdb's version includes in-frame clones alone and lacks a portion of them. Here the sample spans about 5,200 clones, about 63% being singletons. Antigens for these TCRs are unknown. Sequencing used cultured CD8+ T cells derived from PBMCs. These receptors all come from a male donor with HIV.

This rearrangement joins TRBV27 to TRBJ2-2, with 7 bases matching TRBD1. CDR1 and CDR2 from the germline V gene are MNHEY and SMNVEV (reference sequence). With 4 bases clipped from V and 8 bases from J, the junction kept 19 bases outside the gene matches. The CDR3 runs to 18 residues. CDR3 region: CASSSTTTSTGAVGELFF. CDR3 sequence (DNA): TGTGCCAGCAGTTCAACAACAACGAGTACAGGGGCGGTGGGGGAGCTGTTTTTT.

The rearrangement links TRBV27 to TRBJ1-3; D remains unclear. Per the germline V gene, CDR1 is MNHEY and CDR2 is SMNVEV (reference sequence). The CDR3 is 15 amino acids. The V end was cut by 3 bases, the J end by 0 bases, with 9 bases between. DNA for the CDR3: TGTGCCAGCAGTTTGTCACGGAGCTCTGGAAACACCATATATTTT. Translation gives CASSLSRSSGNTIYF.

The V and J genes are TRBV7-6 and TRBJ2-2, with D unresolved. The CDR3 runs 13 residues. The germline gives CDR1 SGHVS, CDR2 FNYEAQ. V was clipped by 5 bases and J by 6 bases, with 10 bases between them. The CDR3 region has the DNA TGTGCCAGCAGCGTCAGTATCCCCGGGGAGCTGTTTTTT. Translation: CASSVSIPGELFF.

The chain is built from TRBV5-1 and TRBJ1-2; 7 bases agree with TRBD1. The CDR3 loop spans 14 amino acids. Germline loops: CDR1 SGHRS, CDR2 YFSETQ. The V and J ends lost 3 bases and 4 bases, in that order; junction bases with no gene match: 6. The CDR3 spells CASSSRDSAYGYTF. As DNA, the CDR3 is TGCGCCAGCAGCTCCCGGGACAGCGCCTATGGCTACACCTTC.

V usage is TRBV5-8 and J usage is TRBJ1-3; 9 positions agree with TRBD1. Germline CDR1 and CDR2: SGHTS and YDEGEE. The V and J ends lost 5 bases and 0 bases, in that order; junction bases with no gene match: 12. This CDR3 has 18 amino acids. The CDR3 sequence: CASRSPGQGGGSGNTIYF. The CDR3, as DNA: TGTGCCAGCAGATCGCCGGGACAGGGAGGTGGCTCTGGAAACACCATATATTTT.

V usage is TRBV10-2 and J usage is TRBJ1-2, with D perhaps TRBD1 (5 bases). V was cut by 2 bases and J by 0 bases, with 13 bases left in between. Germline-derived CDR1 and CDR2 are WSHSY and SAAADI. This CDR3 has 16 residues. CDR3 in DNA: TGCGCCAGCAGTGAGGACCGGGGCCGAGCTAACTATGGCTACACCTTC. Translation: CASSEDRGRANYGYTF.

The CDR3 DNA sequence: TGTGCCAGCTCACCACCTGGACTGGCGGACACTGAAGCTTTCTTT. It encodes CASSPPGLADTEAFF. The chain uses TRBV18 and TRBJ1-1; D remains unclear. The V end lost 0 bases, the J end lost 3 bases, and 11 bases lay between the germline ends. Germline CDR1 KGHSH, CDR2 LQKENI. The CDR3 has 15 residues.

This clone was recorded a few times. This chain links TRBV7-8 with TRBJ1-1; D unclear. Germline V gene lookup returns CDR1 SGHVS and CDR2 FQNEAQ. With 5 bases removed from V and 7 bases from J, the gap between germline ends came to 20 bases. The CDR3 length is 15 residues. The CDR3 region has the DNA TGTGCCAGCAGCCCCGGCCTCGGTGGAGTAGGTGAAGCTTTCTTT. Amino acid sequence: CASSPGLGGVGEAFF.

This chain joins TRBV28 and TRBJ2-3, with D tentatively TRBD2 (5 bases). CDR1 is MDHEN and CDR2 is SYDVKM in the germline V gene. CDR3 length equals 15 residues. Trimming cost V 2 bases and J 0 bases, with 9 bases left between them. The CDR3 loop reads CASSLGAVSTDTQYF. The CDR3 DNA sequence: TGTGCCAGCAGTTTAGGAGCGGTAAGCACAGATACGCAGTATTTT.

V is TRBV19 and J is TRBJ2-7; D not resolved. Germline assignment: CDR1 LNHDA and CDR2 SQIVND (reference sequence). This CDR3 is 13 amino acids long. V was trimmed by 1 base and J by 0 bases, leaving 4 bases between them. CDR3 in amino acids: CASSIGSSYEQYF. The CDR3 nucleotides are TGTGCCAGTAGTATAGGCAGCTCCTACGAGCAGTACTTC. The variable domain in full, with the rest retrieved from reference TRBV19 and TRBJ2-7, is DGGITQSPKYLFRKEGQNVTLSCEQNLNHDAMYWYRQDPGQGLRLIYYSQIVNDFQKGDIAEGYSVSREKKESFPLTVTSAQKNPTAFYLCASSIGSSYEQYFGPGTRLTVT.

The rearrangement uses TRBV2 and TRBJ2-7; unclear D gene. CDR1 is SNHLY, CDR2 FYNNEI, per germline. The V end was cut by 2 bases, the J end by 0 bases, with 8 bases between. The CDR3 is 14 amino acids. CDR3 protein: CASSEYGDSYEQYF. The DNA for the CDR3 is TGTGCCAGCAGTGAATATGGGGACTCCTACGAGCAGTACTTC.

V and J are TRBV27 and TRBJ2-3; 10 bases fit TRBD2. The CDR3 has 14 residues. Germline loops: CDR1 MNHEY, CDR2 SMNVEV (reference sequence). V shed 6 bases and J 4 bases; nucleotides not matched to a gene: 4. The CDR3 DNA is TGTGCCAGCAGCCTCAGCGGGGGGGCAGATACGCAGTATTTT. The encoded protein is CASSLSGGADTQYF.